This T cell receptor beta chain was recorded in a study of blood T cell repertoires in COVID-19. Across the whole study: Donors in the United States, Italy and Spain gave samples during acute or convalescent COVID-19.

Between the trimmed V and J ends, which lost 0 bases and 10 bases, there was a span of 8 bases. The germline V gene encodes CDR1 SGHRS and CDR2 YFSETQ. The CDR3 has 13 amino acids. Libraries were prepared by immunoSEQ multiplex PCR; TCRdb keeps only in-frame clonotypes and omits some of them. The sample records approximately 240,000 clones, about 83% being singletons. Sequenced sample: peripheral blood. The sequence came from a human donor in a cohort sampled during active COVID-19. V usage is TRBV5-1 and J usage is TRBJ1-6; no reliable D call. The chain's CDR3 is CASSLAPGSPLHF. The CDR3 nucleotides are TGCGCCAGCAGCTTGGCCCCGGGATCACCCCTCCACTTT.